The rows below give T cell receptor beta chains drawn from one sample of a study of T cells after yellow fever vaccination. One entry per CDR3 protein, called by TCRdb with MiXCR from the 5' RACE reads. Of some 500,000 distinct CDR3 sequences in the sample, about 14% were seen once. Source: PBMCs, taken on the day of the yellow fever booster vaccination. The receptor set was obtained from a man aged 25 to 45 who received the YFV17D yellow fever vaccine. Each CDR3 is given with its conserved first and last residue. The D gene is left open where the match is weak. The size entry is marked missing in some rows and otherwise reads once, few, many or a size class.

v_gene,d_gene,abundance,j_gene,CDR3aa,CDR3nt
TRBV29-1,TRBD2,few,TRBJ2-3,CSATPGTSGRRRDTQYF,TGCAGCGCCACTCCCGGGACTAGCGGGAGGAGGAGAGATACGCAGTATTTT
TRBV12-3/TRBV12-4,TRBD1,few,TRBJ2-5,CASSSWTGRETQYF,TGTGCCAGCAGTTCATGGACAGGGCGGGAGACCCAGTACTTC
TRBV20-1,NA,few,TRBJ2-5,CSASPLGLQETQYF,TGCAGTGCTAGCCCCCTGGGGCTTCAAGAGACCCAGTACTTC
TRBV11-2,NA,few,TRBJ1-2,CASSLFPMAVQDGYTF,TGTGCCAGCAGCTTATTCCCGATGGCGGTTCAGGATGGCTACACCTTC
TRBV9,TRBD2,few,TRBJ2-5,CASSPGLAGVQETQYF,TGTGCCAGCAGCCCGGGACTAGCGGGAGTACAGGAGACCCAGTACTTC
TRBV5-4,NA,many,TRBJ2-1,CASSLGGPQTYNEQFF,TGTGCCAGCAGCTTGGGTGGGCCTCAAACCTACAATGAGCAGTTCTTC
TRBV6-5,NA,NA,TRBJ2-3,CASSYFPSDTQYF,TGTGCCAGCAGTTACTTTCCATCAGATACGCAGTATTTT
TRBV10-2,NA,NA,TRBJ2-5,CASRSRTAFQETQYF,TGCGCCAGCAGATCCCGGACAGCTTTTCAAGAGACCCAGTACTTC
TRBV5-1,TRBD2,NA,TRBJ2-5,CASSTSGGQETQYF,TGCGCCAGCAGCACTAGCGGGGGACAAGAGACCCAGTACTTC
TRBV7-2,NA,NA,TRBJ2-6,CASSPGGKSGANVLTF,TGTGCCAGCAGCCCCGGAGGGAAGTCTGGGGCCAACGTCCTGACTTTC
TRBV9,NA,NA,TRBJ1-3,CASSPRTPSSGNTIYF,TGTGCCAGCAGCCCACGGACGCCGAGCTCTGGAAACACCATATATTTT